The next 24 T cell receptor beta chains were all read from a single sample in a study of shared clonotypes between healthy human individuals. Repertoires were generated with immunoSEQ multiplex PCR, while TCRdb's copy carries only in-frame clones and drops some. In the table there are roughly 400,000 clones, 90% to 98% of which are singletons. The sequenced sample consisted of memory CD8+ T cells sorted from blood. Sample subset: CD45RO+ cells pooled with CCR7-negative TemRA cells. These receptors came from a man between 25 and 39 years old in good health.

The V call is TRBV5-1, the J call TRBJ2-1; 9 bases align to TRBD1. Germline V gene sequence: CDR1 SGHRS, CDR2 YFSETQ. V lost 0 bases to trimming and J lost 8 bases; unmatched junction nucleotides: 9. The CDR3 has 16 amino acids. The CDR3 DNA follows: TGCGCCAGCAGCTTGGCCACCGGGACAGGGATGTATGAGCAGTTCTTC. It specifies CASSLATGTGMYEQFF.

CDR3 coding DNA: TGCAGCGTTGAATGGGGTGTCAGCCAAGAGACCCAGTACTTC. Its translation is CSVEWGVSQETQYF. The chain combines TRBV29-1 with TRBJ2-5; D is unresolved. This CDR3 is built from 14 residues. CDR1 and CDR2 (germline): SQVTM, ANQGSEA. Trimming cost V 2 bases and J 1 base, with 11 bases left between them.

This clone was seen a single time. The V and J genes are TRBV7-9 and TRBJ1-1; 12 bases are shared with TRBD1. V was clipped by 2 bases and J by 3 bases; unmatched bases: 7. This CDR3 contains 17 residues. Germline V gene data show CDR1 as SEHNR and CDR2 as FQNEAQ (reference sequence). The CDR3, as DNA: TGTGCCAGCAGCTTAAGTCGGGGGACAGGGGGCCACACTGAAGCTTTCTTT. It is translated as CASSLSRGTGGHTEAFF.

This sequence joins TRBV10-3 and TRBJ1-2; D is undetermined. V was pared by 0 bases and J by 4 bases, with 9 bases between. The CDR3 extends over 14 amino acids. Germline lookup yields CDR1 ENHRY and CDR2 SYGVKD. The CDR3 sequence: CAISESNRLYGYTF. The CDR3 region has the DNA TGTGCCATCAGTGAGTCAAACCGACTCTATGGCTACACCTTC.

The J gene is TRBJ2-5, the V gene TRBV27; a weak D match, TRBD2 (6 bases). Germline CDR1 MNHEY, CDR2 SMNVEV (reference sequence). This CDR3 has 15 residues. Trimming took 4 bases from V and 7 from J, leaving 19 bases between them. CDR3 DNA: TGTGCCAGCAGTTCCCGAAATACTAGCCGTGGGACCCAGTACTTC. It translates to CASSSRNTSRGTQYF.

The chain recombines TRBV6-1 with TRBJ1-5; 7 nucleotides agree with TRBD1. Germline loops: CDR1 MNHNS, CDR2 SASEGT. This CDR3 is built from 15 residues. V lost 7 bases to trimming and J lost 2 bases; unmatched junction nucleotides: 8. This CDR3 reads CASIDRAYGNQPQHF. CDR3 DNA sequence: TGTGCCAGCATAGACAGGGCATATGGCAATCAGCCCCAGCATTTT.

This chain connects TRBV19 to TRBJ1-5; 7 bases are shared with TRBD1. This CDR3 region has 11 residues. The V segment lost 8 bases and the J segment 6 bases; nucleotides outside the gene matches: 1. Germline assignment: CDR1 LNHDA and CDR2 SQIVND (reference sequence). The CDR3 DNA is TGTGCCAGTGGACAGGCTCAGCCCCAGCATTTT. As protein: CASGQAQPQHF.

The genes are TRBV10-3 and TRBJ1-3; 10 bases are shared with TRBD1. Germline values: CDR1 ENHRY, CDR2 SYGVKD. This CDR3 has 15 amino acids. CDR3 region: CATLTGGAPGNTIYF. For the CDR3, the DNA is TGTGCTACCCTGACAGGGGGCGCGCCTGGAAACACCATATATTTT.

The CDR3 nucleotides are TGTGCCAGCAGCAGGGGGGGGATCACGGGCCAGCCCCAGCATTTT. It translates to CASSRGGITGQPQHF. The V call is TRBV28, the J call TRBJ1-5; 7 bases fit TRBD1. V shed 6 bases and J 7 bases; nucleotides not matched to a gene: 12. Germline CDR1 is MDHEN and CDR2 is SYDVKM. The CDR3 has 15 amino acids.

The V and J genes are TRBV4-2 and TRBJ2-3, with D possibly being TRBD1 or TRBD2 (5 bases each). Germline assignment: CDR1 LGHNA and CDR2 YNFKEQ. Between the trimmed V and J ends, which lost 2 bases and 2 bases, there was a span of 14 bases. CDR3 size: 16 residues. Written as DNA, the CDR3 is TGTGCCAGCAGCCAATTCTCAGGGAGTATCACAGATACGCAGTATTTT. It specifies CASSQFSGSITDTQYF.

This chain joins TRBV19 and TRBJ1-2; no definite D call. V lost 2 bases to trimming and J lost 4 bases, with 8 bases between them. The CDR3 loop spans 13 amino acids. Germline loops: CDR1 LNHDA, CDR2 SQIVND (reference sequence). The CDR3 sequence: CASSIIQTYGYTF. The CDR3 DNA reads as TGTGCCAGTAGTATAATCCAGACCTATGGCTACACCTTC.

The V and J genes are TRBV5-1 and TRBJ2-3; 13 bases match TRBD2. Germline trimming cut 0 bases from V and 6 bases from J; bases unmatched to any gene: 7. CDR3 length: 17 amino acids. Per the germline V gene, CDR1 is SGHRS and CDR2 is YFSETQ. The CDR3 region is CASSLAGLLAGGDTQYF. The CDR3 region has the DNA TGCGCCAGCAGCTTGGCCGGTCTACTAGCGGGAGGGGATACGCAGTATTTT.

This clone has a single count. The CDR3 loop is CASLPGLKNTGELFF. DNA of the CDR3: TGTGCCAGCCTGCCGGGACTAAAAAACACCGGGGAGCTGTTTTTT. This chain joins TRBV19 and TRBJ2-2; 7 bases are a match to TRBD2. The V and J ends lost 9 bases and 2 bases, in that order; junction bases with no gene match: 9. Germline V gene sequence: CDR1 LNHDA, CDR2 SQIVND (reference sequence). This CDR3 is 15 amino acids long. Full variable domain (outside the CDR3, taken from reference TRBV19 and TRBJ2-2): DGGITQSPKYLFRKEGQNVTLSCEQNLNHDAMYWYRQDPGQGLRLIYYSQIVNDFQKGDIAEGYSVSREKKESFPLTVTSAQKNPTAFYLCASLPGLKNTGELFFGEGSRLTVL.

The chain uses TRBV30 and TRBJ2-1; 13 bases are shared with TRBD2. The CDR3 has 14 amino acids. Germline CDR1 reads GTSNPN; CDR2 reads SVGIG (reference sequence). Trimming removed 5 bases from V and 9 bases from J; junction bases left unmatched: 7. The CDR3 here is CAWRMTSGRSEQFF. DNA for the CDR3: TGTGCCTGGCGGATGACTAGCGGGAGGTCTGAGCAGTTCTTC.

About this clone: Sequence at one end of the junction differs from germline and may be a read error. This chain joins TRBV7-7 and TRBJ1-1, with no clear D. The CDR3 contains 13 residues. Germline V lookup: CDR1 SSHAT, CDR2 FNYEAQ (reference sequence). The CDR3 sequence is CASSLDLNTEAFF. In DNA form, the CDR3 reads TGTGCTAGCAGCTTAGACTTGAACACTGAAGCTTTCTTT.

CDR3 DNA: TGCGCCAGCAGTCAATCTCCCCCCACAGGGACCGGGGAGCTGTTTTTT. Translation: CASSQSPPTGTGELFF. The V call is TRBV23-1, the J call TRBJ2-2, with D perhaps TRBD1 (6 bases). TRBV23-1 belongs to the ORF category, with a function that is uncertain. Trimming left V 0 bases short and J 5 bases short, with 13 bases between. This CDR3 has 16 residues.

The J gene is TRBJ2-1, the V gene TRBV5-4, with a tentative D call TRBD2 (6 bases). Germline CDR1 reads SGHNT; CDR2 reads YYREEE (reference sequence). Trimming stripped 1 base from V and 4 bases from J, with 9 bases between. The CDR3 consists of 14 residues. The CDR3 coding sequence is TGTGCCAGCAGCTTGCTAGCGTCGTACAATGAGCAGTTCTTC. Translating it yields CASSLLASYNEQFF.

The V call is TRBV19, the J call TRBJ2-3; D gene ambiguous. The CDR3 extends over 17 amino acids. V lost 3 bases and J 2 bases, leaving 18 bases between the germline ends. Germline lookup yields CDR1 LNHDA and CDR2 SQIVND (reference sequence). This CDR3 reads CASSMDVTGRLTDTQYF. The DNA of the CDR3 is TGTGCCAGTAGTATGGATGTTACGGGCAGGCTCACAGATACGCAGTATTTT.

The CDR3 region has the DNA TGTGCCAGCAGCGCAGATAGCGGGAGTCCTGCAGATACGCAGTATTTT. Encoded protein: CASSADSGSPADTQYF. The chain carries TRBV9 and TRBJ2-3; 9 bases align to TRBD2. Losses at the gene ends were 3 bases for V and 4 bases for J; bases not matched to a gene: 9. CDR1 and CDR2 (germline): SGDLS, YYNGEE. The CDR3 is made up of 16 amino acids.

This chain connects TRBV7-6 to TRBJ2-7; D possibly corresponds to TRBD2 (6 bases). V gave up 8 bases and J gave up 1 base, with 12 bases separating them. This CDR3 has 13 residues. Germline CDR1 reads SGHVS; CDR2 reads FNYEAQ. In nucleotides, the CDR3 is TGTGCCAGCCGGCCTAGCGAATCCTACGAGCAGTACTTC. This codes for CASRPSESYEQYF.

The gene calls are TRBV6-6 and TRBJ2-1; 11 bases align to TRBD1. Losses at the gene ends were 2 bases for V and 9 bases for J; bases not matched to a gene: 3. CDR3 length: 14 amino acids. CDR1 and CDR2 from the germline V gene are MNHNY and SVGAGI (reference sequence). CDR3 coding DNA: TGTGCCAGCAGTTACCAGGACAGGGGGCTTGAGCAGTTCTTC. This encodes CASSYQDRGLEQFF.

The chain is built from TRBV9 and TRBJ2-3; 9 bases are a match to TRBD2. Trimming removed 3 bases from V and 2 bases from J; junction bases left unmatched: 1. Germline V gene data show CDR1 as SGDLS and CDR2 as YYNGEE. The CDR3 is 14 residues long. CDR3: CASSGGRVTDTQYF. CDR3 in DNA: TGTGCCAGCAGCGGCGGGAGGGTCACAGATACGCAGTATTTT.

The chain has TRBV18 and TRBJ2-3; unclear D gene. This CDR3 is 15 amino acids long. The germline V gene has CDR1 KGHSH and CDR2 LQKENI. V dropped 0 bases and J dropped 0 bases, with 7 bases sitting between them. The CDR3 DNA is TGTGCCAGCTCACCACCACTCACTAGCACAGATACGCAGTATTTT. This translates into CASSPPLTSTDTQYF.

Concerning this clone itself: Relative to the germline gene, one junction end is altered; a read error may explain this. The rearrangement uses TRBV7-9 and TRBJ2-3, with 10 positions matching TRBD2. The CDR3 is made up of 16 amino acids. The germline gives CDR1 SEHNR, CDR2 FQNEAQ (reference sequence). The CDR3 loop is CANSETSGPDTDTQYF. Written as DNA, the CDR3 is TGTGCCAACAGCGAGACTAGCGGGCCTGACACAGATACGCAGTATTTT.